This section outlines one TCR beta chain sequence together with its context. During active infection, Seattle patients enrolled and were then monitored through disease. Authors' data handling: The authors estimated nucleated cell counts from reference gene primer amplification. The protocol was immunoSEQ multiplex PCR, while the TCRdb copy is restricted to in-frame clones and leaves out a portion. V and J calls and clone size are copied from that table; D and trimming were computed from the DNA. This table holds tens of thousands of clones, over 80% found once. These data come from a study of blood T cell repertoires in COVID-19. Study as a whole: Acute and convalescent COVID-19 specimens originated in the United States, Italy and Spain. The analysed material was cDNA or gDNA that came from T cells, B-cell-depleted T cells, or PBMCs.

This CDR3 has 18 amino acids. Germline values: CDR1 LNHDA, CDR2 SQIVND (reference sequence). Unmatched junction bases numbered 5, after V lost 3 bases and J lost 0 bases. This clonotype originated in a man aged 40-49 years with COVID-19, enrolled during active disease. The sample taken for sequencing was peripheral blood. This chain connects TRBV19 to TRBJ2-6; 10 bases align to TRBD1. The CDR3 sequence is CASSIRRTGGSGANVLTF. CDR3 DNA sequence: TGTGCCAGTAGTATTCGACGGACAGGGGGCTCTGGGGCCAACGTCCTGACTTTC.